This T cell receptor (beta chain) was sequenced for a study of shared clonotypes between healthy human individuals (dated by TCRdb to between 2020 and 2021). The study in broad terms: A couple of women and a few men aged 18 to 49 years were included in the cohort. Each donor's leukapheresis produced roughly between roughly 0.85 and 9.5 billion PBMCs. The study deeply sequenced blood TCR repertoires of about 5 healthy adults to estimate repertoire size and the extent of clonotype sharing between individuals. For each donor, three plates each were used for CD4 naive and CD4 memory, two plates were used for CD8 naive, and one plate was used for CD8 memory. To increase sequencing depth and limit assay-specific biases, TCR repertoire library preparation and sequencing were carried out by different laboratories using diverse techniques.

The donors were healthy, HIV-negative adults with no recently reported acute infections or vaccinations. Every donor was a Caucasian adult residing in Nashville, Tennessee, USA. Magnetic negative selection was used to enrich CD4+ T cells, after which naive cells were positively selected on CD45RA and the negative fraction became the memory subset. Blood was obtained by leukapheresis, after which PBMCs were separated by Ficoll-Histopaque density gradient centrifugation and cryopreserved in liquid nitrogen vapor phase. Analytical flow cytometry was used to check the purity and quantity of every magnetically sorted T cell population. Genomic DNA was isolated from each sorted fraction and quantified by UV absorbance on a Nanodrop 2000c. Using the deep immunoSEQ assay, TCR CDR3 regions were amplified from genomic DNA by multiplex PCR. For each cell subset, the extracted genomic DNA was distributed evenly across all wells of several immunoSEQ 96-well plates, and each plate served as one replicate. For sorted subsets, approximately 190 ng of genomic DNA, equivalent to around 31,000 T cell genomes, went into each replicate PCR. The purified libraries were quantified using a Qubit 3.0 fluorometer, sized with a Bioanalyzer 2100, and then quantified again using the KAPA Library Quantification kit. Every immunoSEQ 96-well plate was sequenced on a dedicated single-read 150-cycle Illumina NextSeq 550 flow cell. In the authors' own workflow: Because the immunoSEQ output included only junctional sequences and no quality scores, the filtering could not be the same as the filtering used for full-length reads. Sequences were annotated with PyIR, a Python wrapper for IgBLAST v1.9, and V/J genes and CDR3 were assigned using IMGT germline references. Reads were removed for weak V/J assignments (E-value above 1e-6), missing CDR3, stop codons, out-of-frame junctions, or ambiguous translated residues. V3J clonotypes were defined by identical inferred V gene, J gene, and CDR3 amino acid sequence. To compute the percentage overlap between repertoires, the number of shared unique clonotypes was divided by the size of the smaller repertoire. RTK rarefaction, the Chao1 estimator, and Recon v2.1 estimates of unobserved clonotypes were used to assess repertoire richness. Generation probabilities for all TCRbeta clonotypes obtained by the gDNA method from a handful of donors were computed using OLGA. TCRdb holds this immuneACCESS table with in-frame rearrangements only. Some clones are missing; in checked studies, unresolved V genes explain under half, and the rest has no known cause. The V and J calls and clone size are taken from that table; D and trimming were inferred from the DNA. In all, the sample holds hundreds of thousands of clones, and 55% to 75% of those were seen once. 1.5% to 2% of the sample is in the top ten clones.

Here is what the overall study found, with its caveats: Even with the large sequencing depth, rarefaction of the sorted-subset datasets indicated that sequencing was incomplete. Sharing across several donors was observed for about 5% of naive CD4, around 3.5% of naive CD8, about 2.3% of memory CD4, and around 0.44% of memory CD8 clonotypes. Larger estimated clonotype richness was generally found for naive subsets than for memory subsets. Based on pairwise subsampling, the degree of clonotype sharing among donors was expected to be affected by sequencing depth. Because the study included only a small number of donors, the genetic and exposure-history diversity represented was limited. Compared with non-shared clonotypes, the clonotypes found in all four sorted-subset donors had higher generation probabilities. Sampling was restricted to blood, and TCR repertoires in tissues likely differ from the TCR repertoires found in blood.

Regarding this clone: Its antigen specificity is not known. Nothing much larger sits one base from this clone, and base qualities are not available.

The germline V gene gives CDR1 as SQVTM and CDR2 as ANQGSEA. The CDR3 covers 14 residues, taking in both the cysteine and the phenylalanine. Only the CDR3 region is kept as DNA, spanning 42 bases read in frame from base 1. V loses 3 bases at its end and J loses 7 bases; junction bases beyond the gene matches: 9. Sequencing was carried out using memory CD4+ T cells sorted from blood. Interpreted using the paper, the cell subset or site label stands for: CD45RA-negative fraction. The sequence derives from a woman aged 25-40 years in good health. The V gene is TRBV29-1 and the J gene is TRBJ1-2, and TRBD1 aligns with 9 junction nucleotides. The DNA sequence is as follows: TGCAGCGTTGAGAGACAGGGGGGAATTGGTGGCTACACCTTC. Translated, this gives CSVERQGGIGGYTF.